The clone carrying this T cell receptor beta chain ranks as medium-sized. TCRdb reanalysed the PCR reads using MiXCR and keeps one entry per CDR3 protein. The sample lists approximately 2,300 distinct CDR3 sequences; roughly 7.3% were seen once. This sample was included in a study of CXCR3 chemokines and chemotherapy response in bladder cancer. This CDR3 contains 15 residues. CDR1 and CDR2 from the germline V gene are MNHNS and SASEGT. After removal of 5 bases from V and 2 bases from J, the junction contained 5 bases not matched to a gene. V and J are TRBV6-1 and TRBJ2-3; 9 nucleotides align to TRBD1. The sample here was taken from a patient whose treatment included neoadjuvant chemotherapy. This sequence originates from a human donor with bladder cancer that responded to neoadjuvant chemotherapy. The CDR3 loop reads CASSHGQGTTDTQYF. DNA for the CDR3: TGTGCCAGCAGTCACGGACAGGGGACCACAGATACGCAGTATTTT.